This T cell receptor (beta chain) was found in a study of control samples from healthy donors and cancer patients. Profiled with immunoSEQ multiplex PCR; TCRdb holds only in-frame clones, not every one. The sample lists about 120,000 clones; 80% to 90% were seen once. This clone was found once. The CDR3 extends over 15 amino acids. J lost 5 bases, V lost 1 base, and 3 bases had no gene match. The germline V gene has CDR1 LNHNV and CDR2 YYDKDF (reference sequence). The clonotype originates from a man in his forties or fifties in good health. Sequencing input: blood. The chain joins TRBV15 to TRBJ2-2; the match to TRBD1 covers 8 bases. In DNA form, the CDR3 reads TGTGCCACCAGCAGAGGGACAGGGTGGACCGGGGAGCTGTTTTTT. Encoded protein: CATSRGTGWTGELFF. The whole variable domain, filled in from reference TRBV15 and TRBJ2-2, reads DAMVIQNPRYQVTQFGKPVTLSCSQTLNHNVMYWYQQKSSQAPKLLFHYYDKDFNNEADTPDNFQSRRPNTSFCFLDIRSPGLGDTAMYLCATSRGTGWTGELFFGEGSRLTVL.